The rows below give T cell receptor beta chains drawn from one sample of a study of control samples from healthy donors and cancer patients. The table came from immunoSEQ multiplex PCR; TCRdb's copy has only in-frame clones and leaves some out. The table records roughly 130,000 clones, over 75% of them present only once. Sequencing used blood. These TCRs come from a young man in good health. The CDR3 runs from the conserved cysteine through the conserved F or W. A D gene is named only where the DNA matches it firmly. Expanded clones get a size class; other rows say once, few or many, or leave the size out.

NA | NA | TRBJ1-4 | TRBV27 | CASSASKGLGEKLFF | TGTGCCAGCAGTGCATCAAAGGGGCTAGGAGAAAAACTGTTTTTT
NA | NA | TRBJ2-4 | TRBV2 | CASSDSAGAKNIQYF | TGTGCCAGCAGTGACAGCGCAGGGGCCAAAAACATTCAGTACTTC
few | NA | TRBJ2-1 | TRBV5-1 | CASSLEGLNEQFF | TGCGCCAGCAGCTTGGAAGGGCTGAATGAGCAGTTCTTC
NA | NA | TRBJ2-1 | TRBV11-2 | CASSLSTYNEQFF | TGTGCCAGCAGCTTATCAACTTACAATGAGCAGTTCTTC
NA | NA | TRBJ2-1 | TRBV25-1 | CASGWDLRPFPDEQFF | TGTGCCAGCGGGTGGGACTTACGCCCCTTTCCCGATGAGCAGTTCTTC
NA | TRBD2 | TRBJ2-3 | TRBV2 | CASSPTSGGDTDTQYF | TGTGCCAGCAGCCCAACTAGCGGGGGGGACACAGATACGCAGTATTTT
once | TRBD1 | TRBJ2-1 | TRBV11-3 | CASSGGQTNYNEQFF | TGTGCCAGCAGCGGGGGACAGACGAATTACAATGAGCAGTTCTTC
NA | NA | TRBJ2-3 | TRBV28 | CASGPRLGDTQYF | TGTGCCAGCGGTCCCCGACTGGGAGATACGCAGTATTTT
NA | NA | TRBJ2-3 | TRBV19 | CASSADSGRQYF | TGTGCCAGTAGTGCCGATTCCGGGCGGCAGTATTTT
NA | NA | TRBJ2-3 | TRBV11-2 | CASTDRRSSTDTQYF | TGTGCCAGCACCGATCGGCGGTCAAGCACAGATACGCAGTATTTT
NA | NA | TRBJ1-1 | TRBV28 | CASSLQGTEAFF | TGTGCCAGCAGTTTACAGGGCACTGAAGCTTTCTTT
NA | NA | TRBJ1-6 | TRBV30 | CASRKGERRDSPLHF | TGTGCCAGCCGCAAGGGGGAACGTAGAGATTCACCCCTCCACTTT
NA | TRBD1 | TRBJ2-5 | TRBV5-1 | CASSRGERGLLETQYF | TGCGCCAGCAGCCGGGGAGAAAGGGGGCTGTTAGAGACCCAGTACTTC
NA | NA | TRBJ1-5 | TRBV15 | CATSRDGPQHF | TGTGCCACCAGCAGAGACGGGCCCCAGCATTTT
NA | NA | TRBJ2-3 | TRBV10-3 | CAISERQDPTDTQYF | TGTGCCATCAGTGAGAGACAAGATCCCACAGATACGCAGTATTTT
NA | NA | TRBJ2-5 | TRBV5-6 | CASSLALTGRETQYF | TGTGCCAGCAGCTTGGCGCTTACAGGGAGGGAGACCCAGTACTTC
NA | TRBD2 | TRBJ2-3 | TRBV10-3 | CAISESTPGLAGGPDTQYF | TGTGCCATCAGTGAGTCGACCCCCGGACTAGCGGGGGGGCCGGATACGCAGTATTTT
few | NA | TRBJ1-3 | TRBV4-1 | CASSPGRYSGNTIYF | TGCGCCAGCAGCCCTGGACGGTACTCTGGAAACACCATATATTTT
NA | NA | TRBJ1-2 | TRBV28 | CASSLPPWASTNYGYTF | TGTGCCAGCAGTCTACCCCCCTGGGCATCAACTAACTATGGCTACACCTTC
NA | NA | TRBJ2-4 | TRBV13 | CASSLGALLAKNIQYF | TGTGCCAGCAGCTTAGGGGCGTTACTAGCCAAAAACATTCAGTACTTC
NA | NA | TRBJ2-3 | TRBV5-1 | CASSSDSNTQYF | TGCGCCAGCAGCTCGGACAGCAATACGCAGTATTTT
NA | NA | TRBJ1-2 | TRBV2 | CASLGAGYGYTF | TGTGCCAGCTTGGGCGCGGGCTATGGCTACACCTTC
NA | NA | TRBJ2-1 | TRBV3-1/TRBV3-2 | CASSQDYQGNEQFF | TGTGCCAGCAGCCAAGATTACCAGGGCAATGAGCAGTTCTTC
NA | NA | TRBJ1-2 | TRBV6-2/TRBV6-3 | CASSYGGDYGYTF | TGTGCCAGCAGTTATGGAGGGGACTATGGCTACACCTTC
NA | NA | TRBJ1-2 | TRBV7-3 | CASSPEGGYGYTF | TGTGCCAGCAGCCCAGAAGGAGGCTATGGCTACACCTTC
NA | NA | TRBJ2-6 | TRBV27 | CASSLEGAAGANVLTF | TGTGCCAGCAGTTTGGAGGGGGCGGCTGGGGCCAACGTCCTGACTTTC
NA | NA | TRBJ2-5 | TRBV7-8 | CASSLGLARGETQYF | TGTGCCAGCAGCTTAGGGCTAGCGAGGGGAGAGACCCAGTACTTC
NA | TRBD2 | TRBJ2-1 | TRBV2 | CASSDGGRAANEQFF | TGTGCCAGCAGTGACGGCGGGAGGGCCGCCAATGAGCAGTTCTTC
NA | NA | TRBJ2-5 | TRBV9 | CASSEQGGGKLGETQYF | TGTGCCAGCAGCGAACAGGGAGGCGGGAAACTGGGAGAGACCCAGTACTTC
NA | NA | TRBJ1-1 | TRBV5-5 | CASSLGARNTEAFF | TGTGCCAGCAGCTTGGGAGCCAGAAACACTGAAGCTTTCTTT
NA | NA | TRBJ2-3 | TRBV3-1/TRBV3-2 | CASSSTDHGTDTQYF | TGTGCCAGCAGTTCGACAGACCACGGCACAGATACGCAGTATTTT
NA | TRBD1 | TRBJ1-2 | TRBV11-3 | CASSLGTGDYGYTF | TGTGCCAGCAGCCTCGGGACAGGGGACTATGGCTACACCTTC
NA | NA | TRBJ2-7 | TRBV4-2 | CASSQTEDYEQYF | TGTGCCAGCAGTCAAACCGAGGACTACGAGCAGTACTTC
NA | NA | TRBJ1-4 | TRBV7-9 | CASSLFPQEREKLFF | TGTGCCAGCAGCTTATTTCCTCAGGAACGTGAAAAACTGTTTTTT
NA | NA | TRBJ1-5 | TRBV5-1 | CASSLVGENNQPQHF | TGCGCCAGCAGCTTGGTAGGGGAAAACAATCAGCCCCAGCATTTT
NA | NA | TRBJ2-2 | TRBV7-2 | CASSRTNTNTGELFF | TGTGCCAGCTCTCGGACAAATACGAACACCGGGGAGCTGTTTTTT
once | NA | TRBJ2-1 | TRBV10-3 | CAISSLNNEQFF | TGTGCCATCAGTTCGCTGAACAATGAGCAGTTCTTC
NA | NA | TRBJ2-5 | TRBV7-9 | CASSVQETQYF | TGTGCCAGCAGCGTTCAAGAGACCCAGTACTTC
NA | NA | TRBJ2-2 | TRBV19 | CASTNTGTTGELFF | TGTGCCAGTACTAACACAGGGACCACCGGGGAGCTGTTTTTT
NA | NA | TRBJ1-5 | TRBV15 | CATSRDGGLRQPQHF | TGTGCCACCAGCAGAGACGGTGGGTTGCGTCAGCCCCAGCATTTT
NA | TRBD1 | TRBJ1-4 | TRBV7-2 | CASSLGDRINEKLFF | TGTGCCAGCAGCTTGGGGGACAGGATTAATGAAAAACTGTTTTTT
NA | NA | TRBJ1-2 | TRBV12-3/TRBV12-4 | CASSTGGPYGYTF | TGTGCCAGCAGTACGGGGGGGCCCTATGGCTACACCTTC
NA | TRBD1 | TRBJ2-5 | TRBV24-1 | CATSDFGQGEETQYF | TGTGCCACCAGTGATTTTGGACAGGGGGAAGAGACCCAGTACTTC
NA | NA | TRBJ2-1 | TRBV5-6 | CASSLSSEQFF | TGTGCCAGCAGCTTGAGCTCAGAGCAGTTCTTC